This is a list of T cell receptor beta chains from one sample in a study of identical twins. MiXCR was run by TCRdb on the 5' RACE reads, yielding one entry per CDR3 protein. The table lists 150,000 or so distinct CDR3 sequences, approximately 4% of them singletons, with 7.5% to 8.5% in the top ten. The sample comprised memory T cells sorted from blood. These receptors came from a man aged 18 to 29 in good health. CDR3s include the opening cysteine and the closing phenylalanine or tryptophan. D genes are given only for firm matches. Size tells how often a clone was seen, or its class if it is expanded.

v_call: TRBV12-3/TRBV12-4
j_call: TRBJ2-3
d_call: TRBD1
clone_size: medium-sized
cdr3_length: 15
cdr3_nt: TGTGCCAGCAGTAACAACAGGGGAGGCACAGATACGCAGTATTTT
cdr3_aa: CASSNNRGGTDTQYF

v_call: TRBV6-5
j_call: TRBJ2-2
d_call: .
clone_size: many
cdr3_length: 14
cdr3_nt: TGTGCCAGCAGTTACTCTAGGGACACCGGGGAGCTGTTTTTT
cdr3_aa: CASSYSRDTGELFF

v_call: TRBV4-2
j_call: TRBJ2-2
d_call: TRBD2
clone_size: many
cdr3_length: 22
cdr3_nt: TGTGCCAGCAGCCCAACTAGGGGCGGGAGAAGCCGGACGGGCAGCTACACCGGGGAGCTGTTTTTT
cdr3_aa: CASSPTRGGRSRTGSYTGELFF

v_call: TRBV24-1
j_call: TRBJ2-5
d_call: .
clone_size: many
cdr3_length: 13
cdr3_nt: TGTGCCTCTCAACGGAGGGGCGAAGAGACCCAGTACTTC
cdr3_aa: CASQRRGEETQYF

v_call: TRBV6-2/TRBV6-3
j_call: TRBJ2-1
d_call: TRBD2
clone_size: many
cdr3_length: 19
cdr3_nt: TGTGCCAGCAGTTATCCGTTGACTAGCGGGAGGATCCACTACAATGAGCAGTTCTTC
cdr3_aa: CASSYPLTSGRIHYNEQFF

v_call: TRBV7-6
j_call: TRBJ2-6
d_call: .
clone_size: many
cdr3_length: 14
cdr3_nt: TGTGCCAGCAGCTTAGTGGCTGGGGCCAACGTCCTGACTTTC
cdr3_aa: CASSLVAGANVLTF

v_call: TRBV5-1
j_call: TRBJ1-2
d_call: .
clone_size: many
cdr3_length: 14
cdr3_nt: TGCGCCAGCAGCCCCCGGGACGGGCTCTATGGCTACACCTTC
cdr3_aa: CASSPRDGLYGYTF

v_call: TRBV5-1
j_call: TRBJ2-2
d_call: TRBD1
clone_size: many
cdr3_length: 15
cdr3_nt: TGCGCCAGCAGCCCCGGACAGGGTACTGTCGGGGAGCTGTTTTTT
cdr3_aa: CASSPGQGTVGELFF

v_call: TRBV18
j_call: TRBJ2-3
d_call: .
clone_size: many
cdr3_length: 16
cdr3_nt: TGTGCCAGCTCACTAAGCGAAGGGGGAAGCACAGATACGCAGTATTTT
cdr3_aa: CASSLSEGGSTDTQYF

v_call: TRBV20-1
j_call: TRBJ2-1
d_call: TRBD2
clone_size: many
cdr3_length: 15
cdr3_nt: TGCAGTGCTAGAGAGACTAGCGGGAGGGCCGTAGAGCAGTTCTTC
cdr3_aa: CSARETSGRAVEQFF

v_call: TRBV12-3/TRBV12-4
j_call: TRBJ2-1
d_call: .
clone_size: many
cdr3_length: 16
cdr3_nt: TGTGCCAGCAGCCCCGATGTAGCGGCCTCCTACAATGAGCAGTTCTTC
cdr3_aa: CASSPDVAASYNEQFF

v_call: TRBV12-3/TRBV12-4
j_call: TRBJ2-7
d_call: TRBD2
clone_size: many
cdr3_length: 16
cdr3_nt: TGTGCCAGCAAGCCCTCAAAGACTAGCGGGAGCTACGAGCAGTACTTC
cdr3_aa: CASKPSKTSGSYEQYF

v_call: TRBV9
j_call: TRBJ2-1
d_call: .
clone_size: many
cdr3_length: 15
cdr3_nt: TGTGCCAGCAGCGTAGAAGAAGGGTACCTAAATGAGCAGTTCTTC
cdr3_aa: CASSVEEGYLNEQFF

v_call: TRBV6-2/TRBV6-3
j_call: TRBJ2-4
d_call: .
clone_size: many
cdr3_length: 15
cdr3_nt: TGTGCCAGCAGTCCCCCATCGGGCAAGAAAAACATTCAGTACTTC
cdr3_aa: CASSPPSGKKNIQYF

v_call: TRBV5-1
j_call: TRBJ2-1
d_call: .
clone_size: many
cdr3_length: 14
cdr3_nt: TGCGCCAGCAGCACCGGGGGATCCTACAATGAGCAGTTCTTC
cdr3_aa: CASSTGGSYNEQFF

v_call: TRBV9
j_call: TRBJ1-4
d_call: .
clone_size: many
cdr3_length: 14
cdr3_nt: TGTGCCAGCAGCCCCCGGACAGACGGGGAAAAACTGTTTTTT
cdr3_aa: CASSPRTDGEKLFF

v_call: TRBV30
j_call: TRBJ1-1
d_call: .
clone_size: many
cdr3_length: 11
cdr3_nt: TGTGCCTGGAGGGTGGACACTGAAGCTTTCTTT
cdr3_aa: CAWRVDTEAFF